The 18 T cell receptor beta chains reported below all come from one sample, sequenced in a study of monozygotic twins with inflammatory bowel disease. Reprocessing the 5' RACE reads, TCRdb reports a single entry for every CDR3 protein and omits DNA. The table lists about 300,000 distinct CDR3 sequences. Sequenced material: blood. These TCRs come from a human donor with ulcerative colitis or Crohn's disease, or a healthy co-twin of an affected twin (not recorded which).

The chain uses TRBV24-1 and TRBJ2-3; the TCRdb call, TRBD2, lacks DNA for checking. CDR1 KGHDR and CDR2 SFDVKD come from the germline V gene. This CDR3 is 14 amino acids long. The CDR3 sequence: CATSDPSSTDTQYF.

J is TRBJ1-5 and V is TRBV20-1. The germline CDR1 and CDR2 sequences are DFQATT and SNEGSKA (reference sequence). The CDR3 totals 12 residues. CDR3 loop: CSAWNGNQPQHF.

The chain links TRBV5-1 to TRBJ2-7. The germline V gene encodes CDR1 SGHRS and CDR2 YFSETQ. The CDR3 totals 11 residues. The CDR3 sequence: CASSLENEQYF.

The chain has TRBV30 and TRBJ2-1; TCRdb picks TRBD1, but there is no DNA to check that call. The germline CDR1 and CDR2 sequences are GTSNPN and SVGIG (reference sequence). The CDR3 has 11 residues. The CDR3 loop reads CAWNGGGEQFF.

The rearrangement joins TRBV7-6 to TRBJ2-2; TCRdb's D call of TRBD2 is untestable without DNA. The germline V gene has CDR1 SGHVS and CDR2 FNYEAQ. This CDR3 has 18 residues. The CDR3 spells CASSLARGLHIGSGELFF.

This chain joins TRBV6-1 and TRBJ2-3; with no DNA, the TCRdb D assignment of TRBD1 cannot be verified. The germline V gene has CDR1 MNHNS and CDR2 SASEGT. The CDR3 consists of 15 residues. The CDR3 protein is CASSESRQLTDTQYF.

J is TRBJ2-7 and V is TRBV4-3; TCRdb proposes TRBD1, but this gene call is untestable without DNA. CDR1 and CDR2 from the germline V gene are LGHNA and YSLEER. This CDR3 is 15 amino acids long. The CDR3 sequence is CASSQGWAGGYEQYF.

The chain is built from TRBV7-3 and TRBJ2-2; the D call of TRBD1 rests on TCRdb alone, since no DNA is present to check it. Germline lookup yields CDR1 SGHTA and CDR2 FQGTGA. The CDR3 is 15 residues long. The CDR3 region is CASSTGQGSTGELFF. Complete variable domain (other parts from reference TRBV7-3 and TRBJ2-2): GAGVSQTPSNKVTEKGKYVELRCDPISGHTALYWYRQSLGQGPEFLIYFQGTGAADDSGLPNDRFFAVRPEGSVSTLKIQRTERGDSAVYLCASSTGQGSTGELFFGEGSRLTVL.

The chain links TRBV4-3 to TRBJ2-1; TCRdb returns TRBD2, unconfirmable since there is no DNA. Germline V gene lookup returns CDR1 LGHNA and CDR2 YSLEER. This CDR3 region has 15 residues. This chain's CDR3 is CASSQVLAGGGEQFF.

The gene calls are TRBV20-1 and TRBJ2-4; TCRdb names TRBD2, which stays unverified in the absence of DNA. Germline V gene sequence: CDR1 DFQATT, CDR2 SNEGSKA (reference sequence). The CDR3 is 16 residues long. CDR3 amino acids: CSARSNRGISGPSQYF.

V gene TRBV7-8 combines with J gene TRBJ2-2; the D call from TCRdb, TRBD1, cannot be confirmed without DNA. CDR3 length: 15 residues. Germline values: CDR1 SGHVS, CDR2 FQNEAQ. The CDR3: CASSFDRSNTGELFF. Variable domain in full (rest from reference TRBV7-8 and TRBJ2-2): GAGVSQSPRYKVAKRGQDVALRCDPISGHVSLFWYQQALGQGPEFLTYFQNEAQLDKSGLPSDRFFAERPEGSVSTLKIQRTQQEDSAVYLCASSFDRSNTGELFFGEGSRLTVL.

This rearrangement joins TRBV18 to TRBJ2-7. The CDR3 is 14 amino acids. Germline CDR1 reads KGHSH; CDR2 reads LQKENI. CDR3: CASSPEGGSYEQYF.

The chain links TRBV28 to TRBJ2-3. Germline V gives CDR1 MDHEN, CDR2 SYDVKM. CDR3 length equals 12 residues. The CDR3 sequence is CASSKAADTQYF.

The chain uses TRBV7-9 and TRBJ1-5; TCRdb returns TRBD1, unconfirmable since there is no DNA. Germline V CDR1 and CDR2: SEHNR, FQNEAQ (reference sequence). This CDR3 region has 16 residues. CDR3 protein: CASSLGAGYSNQPQHF.

The V call is TRBV5-5, the J call TRBJ1-1; TCRdb outputs TRBD1, but without DNA this stays unchecked. CDR1 is SGHKS, CDR2 YYEKEE, per germline (reference sequence). This CDR3 comprises 14 residues. CDR3: CASSLAGENTEAFF.

This chain links TRBV20-1 with TRBJ2-5; the D call from TCRdb, TRBD1, cannot be confirmed without DNA. Per germline, CDR1 DFQATT and CDR2 SNEGSKA (reference sequence). This CDR3 region has 16 residues. The CDR3 reads CSARSRDSPLQETQYF.

The gene calls are TRBV6-1 and TRBJ2-1; TCRdb's D call of TRBD1 is untestable without DNA. Germline V gene sequence: CDR1 MNHNS, CDR2 SASEGT. CDR3 size: 14 residues. The CDR3 here is CASRRPGDYNEQFF.

The V gene is TRBV12-3 or TRBV12-4, the J gene TRBJ2-7; TCRdb selects TRBD1, and the lack of DNA leaves this call unchecked. The CDR3 is made up of 12 amino acids. This CDR3 reads CASRDTYYEQYF.